This TCR beta chain was retrieved from a study of vaccination effects on CD4 cells after COVID-19. Whole-study context: Pools of viral peptides were used by the ViraFEST assay to expand antigen-specific CD4+ T cells ahead of sequencing. It was with around 10 IU/ml IL-2 and about 9.2 ug/ml peptides that 1.8 million or so PBMC per well were cultured. Sample collection from a couple of convalescent patients occurred 16 days and one week before vaccination. Overall study findings and caveats: Predominantly, the post-vaccine spike-reactive clones of convalescents comprised new vaccine-induced clones.

With 0 bases removed from V and 5 bases from J, the gap between germline ends came to 7 bases. This CDR3 spans 13 amino acids. CDR1 is SGHNT, CDR2 YENEEA, per germline. The sample holds one count of this clone. Its antigen is currently unknown. Culturing for around ten days preceded CD4+ T cell isolation. Sequenced by immunoSEQ multiplex PCR; TCRdb stores in-frame clones only, minus some. The data contain 45,000 to 60,000 clones, about 76% of them seen just once; the ten biggest clones take up approximately 12%. The chain joins TRBV11-3 to TRBJ2-5; the D is unclear. The sequence derives from a human donor who had a prior SARS-CoV-2 infection. The specimen comprised CD4+ T cells from PBMCs cultured without peptide, sampled before COVID-19 vaccination. The CDR3 sequence is CASSLDRAETQYF. CDR3 in DNA: TGTGCCAGCAGCTTAGATAGGGCGGAGACCCAGTACTTC. The full variable domain, its missing parts supplied by reference TRBV11-3 and TRBJ2-5, is EAGVVQSPRYKIIEKKQPVAFWCNPISGHNTLYWYLQNLGQGPELLIRYENEEAVDDSQLPKDRFSAERLKGVDSTLKIQPAELGDSAVYLCASSLDRAETQYFGPGTRLLVL.